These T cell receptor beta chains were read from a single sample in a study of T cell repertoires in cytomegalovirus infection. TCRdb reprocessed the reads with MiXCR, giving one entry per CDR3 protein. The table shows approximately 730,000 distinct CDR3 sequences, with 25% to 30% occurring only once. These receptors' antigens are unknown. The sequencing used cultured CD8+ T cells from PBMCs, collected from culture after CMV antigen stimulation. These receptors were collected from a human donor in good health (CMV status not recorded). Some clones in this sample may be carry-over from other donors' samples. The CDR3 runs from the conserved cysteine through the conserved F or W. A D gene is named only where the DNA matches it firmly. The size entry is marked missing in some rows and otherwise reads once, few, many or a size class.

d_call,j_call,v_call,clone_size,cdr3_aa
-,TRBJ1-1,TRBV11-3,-,CASSLGRLAEAFF
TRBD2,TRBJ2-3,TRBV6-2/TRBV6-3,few,CASSYRFTGLAGGHRTDTQYF
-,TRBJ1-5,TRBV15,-,CATSGGGKRNQPQHF
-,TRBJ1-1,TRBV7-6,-,CARRVTEAFF
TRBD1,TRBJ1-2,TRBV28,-,CASSSRDRVFDGYTF
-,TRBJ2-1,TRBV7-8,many,CASSLWDILYQDEQFF
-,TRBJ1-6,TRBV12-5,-,CARGGVSGSPLHF
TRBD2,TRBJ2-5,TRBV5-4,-,CASSLKPAGSGETQYF
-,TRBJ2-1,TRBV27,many,CASSLQGYNEQFF
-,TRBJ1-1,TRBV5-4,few,CASLAEINTEAFF
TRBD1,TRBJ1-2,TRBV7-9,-,CASSLATGDWTYGYTF
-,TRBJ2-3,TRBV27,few,CASRGGRITDTQYF
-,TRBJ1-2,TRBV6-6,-,CASAKDRPGYTF
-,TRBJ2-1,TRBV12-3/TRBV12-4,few,CASSNDGYNEQFF
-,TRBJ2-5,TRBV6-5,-,CASSYTVGLPETQYF
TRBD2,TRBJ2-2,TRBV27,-,CASSFSGLALNIHNTGELFF
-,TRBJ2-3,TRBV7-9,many,CASLQYRGHTDTQYF
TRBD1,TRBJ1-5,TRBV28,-,CASKFGTGVYQPQHF
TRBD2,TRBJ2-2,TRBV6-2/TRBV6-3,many,CASSPGLAGTGELFF
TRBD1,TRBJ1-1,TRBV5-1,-,CASSSTRTGLNTEAFF
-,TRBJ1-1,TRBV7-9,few,CASSSIGGDENTEAFF
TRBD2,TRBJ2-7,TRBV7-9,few,CASLGGGTYEQYF
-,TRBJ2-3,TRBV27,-,CASKGALSTDTQYF
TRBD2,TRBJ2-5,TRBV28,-,CASSRLIGLAGGIKTQYF
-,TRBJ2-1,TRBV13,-,CASSPSTETNEQFF
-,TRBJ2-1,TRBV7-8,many,CASSPRSGPTYNEQFF
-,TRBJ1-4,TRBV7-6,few,CASSPPGAEKLFF
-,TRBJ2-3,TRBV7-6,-,CASSEEVADTQYF
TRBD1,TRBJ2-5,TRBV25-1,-,CASSDQRQGAETQYF
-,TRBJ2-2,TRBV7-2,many,CASSLGYHNTGELFF
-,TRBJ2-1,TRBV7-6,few,CASSQMGAGSYNEQFF
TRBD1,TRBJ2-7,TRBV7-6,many,CASSIGDSSYEQYF
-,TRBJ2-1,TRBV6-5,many,CASSYSGADEQFF
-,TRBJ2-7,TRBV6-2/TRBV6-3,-,CASSYSPGGWLNEQYF
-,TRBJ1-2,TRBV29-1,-,CSVEVRDGYTF
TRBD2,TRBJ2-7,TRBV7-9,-,CASSFRSGDYEQYF
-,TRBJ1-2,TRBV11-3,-,CASSLLSGLRRANYGYTF
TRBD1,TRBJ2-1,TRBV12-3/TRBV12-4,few,CASSSKPGQEPEQFF
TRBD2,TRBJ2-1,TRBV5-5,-,CASSIFLAGVPYNEQFF
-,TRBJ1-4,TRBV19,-,CASSRYPTELFF
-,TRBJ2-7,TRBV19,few,CASSTLGSSYEQYF
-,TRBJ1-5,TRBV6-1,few,CASSIGTPRGNQPQHF
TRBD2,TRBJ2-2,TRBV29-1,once,CSVPGLAPNTGELFF
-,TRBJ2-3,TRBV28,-,CASRSTGYPDTQYF